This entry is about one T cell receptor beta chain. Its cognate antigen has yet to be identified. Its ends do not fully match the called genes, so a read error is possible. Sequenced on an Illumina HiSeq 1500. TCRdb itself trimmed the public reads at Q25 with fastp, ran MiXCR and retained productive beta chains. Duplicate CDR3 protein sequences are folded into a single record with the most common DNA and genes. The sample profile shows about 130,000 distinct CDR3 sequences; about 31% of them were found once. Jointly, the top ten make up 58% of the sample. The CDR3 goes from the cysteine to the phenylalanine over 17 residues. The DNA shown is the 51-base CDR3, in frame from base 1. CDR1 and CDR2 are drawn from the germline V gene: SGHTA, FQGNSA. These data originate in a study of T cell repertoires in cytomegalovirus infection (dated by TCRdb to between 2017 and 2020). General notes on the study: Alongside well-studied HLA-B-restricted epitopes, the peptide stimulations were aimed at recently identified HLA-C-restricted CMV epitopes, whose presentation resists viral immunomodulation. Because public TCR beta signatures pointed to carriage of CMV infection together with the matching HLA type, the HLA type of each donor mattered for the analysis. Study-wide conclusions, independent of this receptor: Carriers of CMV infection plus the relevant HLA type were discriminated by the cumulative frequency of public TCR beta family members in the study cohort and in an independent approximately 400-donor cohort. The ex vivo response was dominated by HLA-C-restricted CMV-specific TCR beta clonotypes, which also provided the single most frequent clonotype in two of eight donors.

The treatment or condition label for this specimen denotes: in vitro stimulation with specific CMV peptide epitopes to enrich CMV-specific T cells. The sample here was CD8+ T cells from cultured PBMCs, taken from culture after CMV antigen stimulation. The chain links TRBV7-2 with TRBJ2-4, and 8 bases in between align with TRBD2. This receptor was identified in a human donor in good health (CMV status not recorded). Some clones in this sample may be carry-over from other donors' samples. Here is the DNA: TGTGCCAGCAGCTGGACTCTCGGGGGGGCCACCAAAAATATTCAGTGCTTC. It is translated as CASSWTLGGATKNIQCF.